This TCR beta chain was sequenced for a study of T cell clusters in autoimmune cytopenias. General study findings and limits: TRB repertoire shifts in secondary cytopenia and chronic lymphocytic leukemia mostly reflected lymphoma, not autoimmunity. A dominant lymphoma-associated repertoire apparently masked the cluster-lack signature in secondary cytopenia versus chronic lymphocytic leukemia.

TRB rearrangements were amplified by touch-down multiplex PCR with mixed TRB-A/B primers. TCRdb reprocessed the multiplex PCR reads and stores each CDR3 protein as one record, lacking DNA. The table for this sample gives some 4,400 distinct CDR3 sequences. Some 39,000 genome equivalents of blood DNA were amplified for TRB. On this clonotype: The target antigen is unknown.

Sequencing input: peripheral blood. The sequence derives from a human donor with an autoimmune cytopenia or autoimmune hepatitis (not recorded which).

CDR3: CASSRGTANSPLHF. The chain carries TRBV27 and TRBJ1-6; there is no DNA to check the TCRdb D call of TRBD1. The CDR3 has 14 residues. Germline CDR1 is MNHEY and CDR2 is SMNVEV (reference sequence).